This T cell receptor (beta chain) was sequenced in a study of blood T cell repertoires in COVID-19. Study at large: Samples came from the United States, Italy and Spain, spanning acute and convalescent COVID-19. The analysed material was cDNA or gDNA that came from T cells, B-cell-depleted T cells, or PBMCs.

The authors' processing: Counts of nucleated cells, estimated from reference gene primer amplification, were obtained. The data were produced by immunoSEQ multiplex PCR, yet TCRdb's version contains in-frame clones alone and is incomplete. V and J calls plus clone size are reproduced from that table; the DNA served to infer D and trimming. The sample records 70,000 to 85,000 clones, around 90% being singletons. The sample was peripheral blood. The receptor's source is a human donor in a cohort sampled during active COVID-19.

In DNA form, the CDR3 reads TGTGCCAGCAGTATAGCGGGGAACACTGAAGCTTTCTTT. This gives the protein CASSIAGNTEAFF. V gene TRBV7-9 combines with J gene TRBJ1-1, with D uncertain. The CDR3 totals 13 residues. The germline V and J ends were trimmed by 6 bases and 1 base, with 9 bases remaining between them. Germline V CDR1 and CDR2: SEHNR, FQNEAQ (reference sequence). The full variable domain, in which reference TRBV7-9 and TRBJ1-1 provide the parts outside the CDR3, is DTGVSQNPRHKITKRGQNVTFRCDPISEHNRLYWYRQTLGQGPEFLTYFQNEAQLEKSRLLSDRFSAERPKGSFSTLEIQRTEQGDSAMYLCASSIAGNTEAFFGQGTRLTVV.